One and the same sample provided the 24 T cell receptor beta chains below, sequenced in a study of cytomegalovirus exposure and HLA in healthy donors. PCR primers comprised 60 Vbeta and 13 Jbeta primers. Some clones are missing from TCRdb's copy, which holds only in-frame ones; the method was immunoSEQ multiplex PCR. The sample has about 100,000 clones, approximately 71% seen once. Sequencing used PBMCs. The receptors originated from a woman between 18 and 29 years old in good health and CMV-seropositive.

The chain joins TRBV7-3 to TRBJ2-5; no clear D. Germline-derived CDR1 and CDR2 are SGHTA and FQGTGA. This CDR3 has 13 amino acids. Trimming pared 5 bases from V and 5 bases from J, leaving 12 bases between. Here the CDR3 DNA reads TGTGCCAGCAGCCGCACGGGTGGCGAGACCCAGTACTTC. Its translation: CASSRTGGETQYF.

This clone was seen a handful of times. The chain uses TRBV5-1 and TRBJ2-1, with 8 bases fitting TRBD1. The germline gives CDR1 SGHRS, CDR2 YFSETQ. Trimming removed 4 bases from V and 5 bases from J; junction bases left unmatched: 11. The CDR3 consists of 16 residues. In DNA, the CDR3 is TGCGCCAGCAGCCCGACCCCCGGACAGGGACACAATGAGCAGTTCTTC. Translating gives CASSPTPGQGHNEQFF.

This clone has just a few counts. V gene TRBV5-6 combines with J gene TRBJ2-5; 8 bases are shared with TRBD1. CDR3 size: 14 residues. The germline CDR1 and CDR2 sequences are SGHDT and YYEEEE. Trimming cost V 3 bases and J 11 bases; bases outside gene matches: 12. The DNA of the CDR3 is TGTGCCAGCAGCTACGGACAGGGATTGGGGGAGCAGTACTTC. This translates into CASSYGQGLGEQYF.

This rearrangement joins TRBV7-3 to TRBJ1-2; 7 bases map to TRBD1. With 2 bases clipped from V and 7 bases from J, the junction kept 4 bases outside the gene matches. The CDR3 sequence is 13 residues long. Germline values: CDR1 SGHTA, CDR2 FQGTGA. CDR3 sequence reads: CASSLGQARGYTF. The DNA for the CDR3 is TGTGCCAGCAGCTTAGGACAGGCCCGTGGCTACACCTTC. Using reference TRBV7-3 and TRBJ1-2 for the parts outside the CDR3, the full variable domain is GAGVSQTPSNKVTEKGKYVELRCDPISGHTALYWYRQSLGQGPEFLIYFQGTGAADDSGLPNDRFFAVRPEGSVSTLKIQRTERGDSAVYLCASSLGQARGYTFGSGTRLTVV.

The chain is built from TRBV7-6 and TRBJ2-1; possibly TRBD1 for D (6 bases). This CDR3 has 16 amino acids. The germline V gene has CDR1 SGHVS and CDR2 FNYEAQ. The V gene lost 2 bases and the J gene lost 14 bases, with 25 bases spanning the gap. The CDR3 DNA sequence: TGTGCCAGCAGCTTACGGGATGGGGACACCAACAATGGGAAGTTCTTC. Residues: CASSLRDGDTNNGKFF.

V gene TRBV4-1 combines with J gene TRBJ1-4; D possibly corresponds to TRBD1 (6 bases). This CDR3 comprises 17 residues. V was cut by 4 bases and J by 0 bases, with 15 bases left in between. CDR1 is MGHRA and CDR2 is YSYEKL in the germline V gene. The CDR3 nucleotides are TGCGCCAGCAGCCCGAGGGAGGGGGAACCAACTAATGAAAAACTGTTTTTT. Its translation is CASSPREGEPTNEKLFF.

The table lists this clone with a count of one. CDR3 protein: CASSSPDGTGHVAGSPLHF. DNA for the CDR3: TGTGCCAGCAGCTCCCCAGACGGTACAGGGCATGTAGCGGGTTCACCCCTCCACTTT. The chain employs TRBV7-9 and TRBJ1-6, with a tentative D call TRBD1 (6 bases). The CDR3 runs 19 residues. Germline loops: CDR1 SEHNR, CDR2 FQNEAQ (reference sequence). Trimming took off 4 bases at V and 9 bases at J, with 28 bases between the two ends.

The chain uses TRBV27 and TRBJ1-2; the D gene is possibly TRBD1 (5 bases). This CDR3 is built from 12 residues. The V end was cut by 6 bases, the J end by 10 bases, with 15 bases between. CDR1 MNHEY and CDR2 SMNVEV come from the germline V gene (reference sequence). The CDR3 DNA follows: TGTGCCAGCAGCCAAGGGACGGGAGTCTACACCTTC. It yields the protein CASSQGTGVYTF.

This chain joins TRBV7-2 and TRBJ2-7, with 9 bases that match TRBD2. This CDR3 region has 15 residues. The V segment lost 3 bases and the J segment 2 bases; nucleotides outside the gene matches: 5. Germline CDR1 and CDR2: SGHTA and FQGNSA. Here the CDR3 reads CASSLGSSGAYEQYF. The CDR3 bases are TGTGCCAGCAGCTTGGGATCTAGCGGGGCCTACGAGCAGTACTTC.

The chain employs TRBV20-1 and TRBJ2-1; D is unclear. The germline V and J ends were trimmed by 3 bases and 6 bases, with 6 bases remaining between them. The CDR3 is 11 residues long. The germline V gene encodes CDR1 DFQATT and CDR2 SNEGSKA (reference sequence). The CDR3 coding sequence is TGCAGTGCTAGCCCTAGCAATGAGCAGTTCTTC. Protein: CSASPSNEQFF.

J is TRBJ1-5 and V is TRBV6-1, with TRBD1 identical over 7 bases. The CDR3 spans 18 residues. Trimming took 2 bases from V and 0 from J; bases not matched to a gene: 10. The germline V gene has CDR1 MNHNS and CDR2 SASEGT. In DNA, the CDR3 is TGTGCCAGCAGTGAAACGGGACAGTTCAGATATAGCAATCAGCCCCAGCATTTT. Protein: CASSETGQFRYSNQPQHF.

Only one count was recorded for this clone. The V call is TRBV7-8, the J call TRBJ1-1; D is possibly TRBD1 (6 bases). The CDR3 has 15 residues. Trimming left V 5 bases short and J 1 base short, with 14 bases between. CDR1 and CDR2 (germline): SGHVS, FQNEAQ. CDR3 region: CASSPPRGQNTEAFF. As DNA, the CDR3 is TGTGCCAGCAGCCCCCCCAGGGGCCAGAACACTGAAGCTTTCTTT.

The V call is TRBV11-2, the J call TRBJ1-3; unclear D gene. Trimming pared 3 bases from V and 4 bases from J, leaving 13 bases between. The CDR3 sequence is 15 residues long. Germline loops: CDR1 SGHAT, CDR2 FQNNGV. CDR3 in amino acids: CASSLVGSAGNTIYF. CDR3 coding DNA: TGTGCCAGCAGCTTGGTGGGCTCCGCCGGAAACACCATATATTTT.

The DNA of the CDR3 is TGTGCCACCCAAGGAACTAGGGAACACGAGCAGTACTTC. Translating gives CATQGTREHEQYF. The chain recombines TRBV15 with TRBJ2-7; perhaps TRBD2 as D (5 bases). V shed 8 bases and J shed 5 bases, with 16 bases lying between them. The germline gives CDR1 LNHNV, CDR2 YYDKDF (reference sequence). The CDR3 runs to 13 residues.

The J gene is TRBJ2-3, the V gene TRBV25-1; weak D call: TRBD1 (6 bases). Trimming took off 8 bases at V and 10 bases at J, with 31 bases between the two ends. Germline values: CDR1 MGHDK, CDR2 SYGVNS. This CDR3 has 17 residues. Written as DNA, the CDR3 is TGTGCCAGCGGATCCCCTACTCCGGGACAAAGAAGAGTTGCGCAGTATTTT. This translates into CASGSPTPGQRRVAQYF.

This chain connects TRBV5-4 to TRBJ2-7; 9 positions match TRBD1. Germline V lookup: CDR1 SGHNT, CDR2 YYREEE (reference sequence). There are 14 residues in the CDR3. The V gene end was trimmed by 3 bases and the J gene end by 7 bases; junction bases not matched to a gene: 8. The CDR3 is CASSWGTGPGEQYF. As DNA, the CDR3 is TGTGCCAGCAGCTGGGGGACAGGGCCTGGGGAGCAGTACTTC.

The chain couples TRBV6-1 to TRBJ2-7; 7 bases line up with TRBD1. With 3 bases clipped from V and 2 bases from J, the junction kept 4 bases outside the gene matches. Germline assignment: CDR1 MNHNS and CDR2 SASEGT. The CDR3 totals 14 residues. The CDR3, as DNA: TGTGCCAGCAGTGACCGGACAGGCACCTACGAGCAGTACTTC. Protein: CASSDRTGTYEQYF.

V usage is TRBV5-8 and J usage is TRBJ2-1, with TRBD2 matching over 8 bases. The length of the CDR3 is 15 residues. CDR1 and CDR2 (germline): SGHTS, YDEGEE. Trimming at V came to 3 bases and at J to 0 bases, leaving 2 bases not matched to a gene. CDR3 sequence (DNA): TGTGCCAGCAGCTCCGGGACTAGCTCCTACAATGAGCAGTTCTTC. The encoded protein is CASSSGTSSYNEQFF.

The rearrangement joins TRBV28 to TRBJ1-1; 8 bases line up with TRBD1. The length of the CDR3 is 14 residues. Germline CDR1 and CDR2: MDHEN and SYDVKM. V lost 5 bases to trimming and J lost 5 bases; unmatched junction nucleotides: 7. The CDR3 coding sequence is TGTGCCAGCAGTCTGGACAGGGTGGTAACTGAAGCTTTCTTT. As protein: CASSLDRVVTEAFF.

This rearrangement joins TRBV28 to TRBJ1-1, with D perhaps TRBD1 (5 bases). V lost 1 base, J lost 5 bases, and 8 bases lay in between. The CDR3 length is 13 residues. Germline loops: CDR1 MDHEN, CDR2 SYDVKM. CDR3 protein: CASSLSGGTEAFF. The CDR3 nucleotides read TGTGCCAGCAGTTTATCGGGGGGTACTGAAGCTTTCTTT.

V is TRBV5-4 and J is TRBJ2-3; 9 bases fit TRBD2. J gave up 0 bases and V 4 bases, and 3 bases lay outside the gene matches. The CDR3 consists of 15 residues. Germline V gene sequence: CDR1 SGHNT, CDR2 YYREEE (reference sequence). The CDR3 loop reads CASSPSGASTDTQYF. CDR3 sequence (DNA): TGTGCCAGCAGCCCTAGCGGGGCCAGCACAGATACGCAGTATTTT.

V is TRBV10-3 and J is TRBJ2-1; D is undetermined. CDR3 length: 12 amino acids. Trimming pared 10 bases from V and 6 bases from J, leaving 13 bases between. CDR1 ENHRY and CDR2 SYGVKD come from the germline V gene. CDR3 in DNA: TGTGCCACCTCCGATAGATTCAATGAGCAGTTCTTC. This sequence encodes CATSDRFNEQFF.

The CDR3 here is CASSGGGRDIQYF. The CDR3 DNA reads as TGTGCCAGCAGTGGGGGGGGTAGGGACATTCAGTACTTC. The V call is TRBV25-1, the J call TRBJ2-4; TRBD2 matches 7 bases. Trimming took 4 bases from V and 8 from J; bases not matched to a gene: 5. Germline lookup yields CDR1 MGHDK and CDR2 SYGVNS. This CDR3 has 13 amino acids.

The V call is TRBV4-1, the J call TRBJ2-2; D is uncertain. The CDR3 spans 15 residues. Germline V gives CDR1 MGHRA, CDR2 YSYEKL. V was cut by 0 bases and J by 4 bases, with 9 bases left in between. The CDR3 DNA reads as TGCGCCAGCAGCCAAGAAGAGCTCGGCACCGGGGAGCTGTTTTTT. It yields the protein CASSQEELGTGELFF.